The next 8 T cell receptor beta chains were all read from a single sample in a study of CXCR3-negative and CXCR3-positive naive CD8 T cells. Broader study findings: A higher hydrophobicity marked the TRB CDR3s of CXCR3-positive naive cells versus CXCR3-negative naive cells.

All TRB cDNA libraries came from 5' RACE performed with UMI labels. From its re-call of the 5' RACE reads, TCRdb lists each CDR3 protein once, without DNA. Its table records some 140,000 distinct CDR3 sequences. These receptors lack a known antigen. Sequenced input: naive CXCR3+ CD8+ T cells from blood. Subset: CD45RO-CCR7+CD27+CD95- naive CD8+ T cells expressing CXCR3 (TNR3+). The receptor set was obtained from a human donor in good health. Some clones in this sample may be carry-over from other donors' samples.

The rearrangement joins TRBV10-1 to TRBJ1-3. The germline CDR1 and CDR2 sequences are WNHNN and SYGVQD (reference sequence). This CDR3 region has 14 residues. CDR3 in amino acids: CASTMGNSGNTIYF.

CDR3 loop: CASSLVRGSYEQYF. This sequence joins TRBV28 and TRBJ2-7. The V gene's germline CDR1 is MDHEN and CDR2 SYDVKM. The CDR3 covers 14 residues.

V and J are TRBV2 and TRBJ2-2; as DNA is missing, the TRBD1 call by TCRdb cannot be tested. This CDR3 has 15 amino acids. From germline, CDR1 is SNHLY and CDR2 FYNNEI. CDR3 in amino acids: CASSEGGGPSGELFF. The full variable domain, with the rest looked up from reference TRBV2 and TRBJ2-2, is EPEVTQTPSHQVTQMGQEVILRCVPISNHLYFYWYRQILGQKVEFLVSFYNNEISEKSEIFDDQFSVERPDGSNFTLKIRSTKLEDSAMYFCASSEGGGPSGELFFGEGSRLTVL.

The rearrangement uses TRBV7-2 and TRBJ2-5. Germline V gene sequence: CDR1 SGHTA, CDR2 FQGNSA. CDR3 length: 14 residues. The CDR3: CASSLVATQETQYF.

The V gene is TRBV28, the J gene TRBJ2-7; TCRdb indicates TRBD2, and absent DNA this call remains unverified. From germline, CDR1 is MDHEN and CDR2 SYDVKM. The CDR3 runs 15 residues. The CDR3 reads CASSLGLQEVNEQYF.

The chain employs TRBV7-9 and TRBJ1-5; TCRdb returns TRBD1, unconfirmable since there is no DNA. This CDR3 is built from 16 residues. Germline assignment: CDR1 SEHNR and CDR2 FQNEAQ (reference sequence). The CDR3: CASRPLIRDADQPQHF.

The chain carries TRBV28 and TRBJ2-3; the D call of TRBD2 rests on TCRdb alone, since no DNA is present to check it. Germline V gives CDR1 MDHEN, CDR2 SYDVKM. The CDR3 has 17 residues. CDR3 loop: CASSFLFQRLSTDTQYF.

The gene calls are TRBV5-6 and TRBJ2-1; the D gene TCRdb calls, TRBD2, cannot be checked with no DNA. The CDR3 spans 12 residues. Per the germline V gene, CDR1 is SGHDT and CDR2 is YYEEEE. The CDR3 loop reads CASSFPSTEQFF.